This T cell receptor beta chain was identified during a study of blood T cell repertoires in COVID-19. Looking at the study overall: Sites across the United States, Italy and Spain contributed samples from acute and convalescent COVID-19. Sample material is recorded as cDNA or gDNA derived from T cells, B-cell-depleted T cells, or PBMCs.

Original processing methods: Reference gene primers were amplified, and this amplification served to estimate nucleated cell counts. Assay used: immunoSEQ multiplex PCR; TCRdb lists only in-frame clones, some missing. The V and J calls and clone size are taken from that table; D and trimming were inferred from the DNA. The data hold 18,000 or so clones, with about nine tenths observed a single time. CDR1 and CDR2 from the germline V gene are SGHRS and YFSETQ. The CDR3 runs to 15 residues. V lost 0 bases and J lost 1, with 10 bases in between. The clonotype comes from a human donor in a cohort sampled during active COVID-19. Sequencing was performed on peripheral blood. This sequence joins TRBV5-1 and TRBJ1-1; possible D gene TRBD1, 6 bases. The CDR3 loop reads CASSLGQASNTEAFF. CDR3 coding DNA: TGCGCCAGCAGCTTGGGACAGGCGTCGAACACTGAAGCTTTCTTT.